A selection of T cell receptor beta chains follows, all from one sample in a study of cytomegalovirus exposure and HLA in healthy donors. The protocol was immunoSEQ multiplex PCR, while the TCRdb copy is restricted to in-frame clones and leaves out a portion. The profile shows roughly 150,000 clones, over 8% of them singletons. Sequences were obtained from PBMCs. The origin of the receptors is a male donor in good health and CMV-seronegative. The CDR3 runs from the conserved cysteine through the conserved F or W. Fields, in order: V gene, D gene, clone size, J gene, CDR3 length, CDR3 protein, CDR3 DNA. A D gene is named only where the DNA matches it firmly. Size tells how often a clone was seen (once, few, many) or the class of an expanded clone, and some rows leave it out.

v_gene: TRBV28
d_gene: .
abundance: .
j_gene: TRBJ1-4
len: 15
CDR3aa: CASSSNRAANEKLFF
CDR3nt: TGTGCCAGCAGTTCCAACAGGGCGGCTAATGAAAAACTGTTTTTT

v_gene: TRBV7-2
d_gene: TRBD2
abundance: few
j_gene: TRBJ2-7
len: 15
CDR3aa: CASSLLAGGSYEQYF
CDR3nt: TGTGCCAGCAGCCTGCTAGCGGGCGGCTCCTACGAGCAGTACTTC

v_gene: TRBV7-9
d_gene: TRBD1
abundance: .
j_gene: TRBJ1-2
len: 16
CDR3aa: CASSFFSGQGTDGYTF
CDR3nt: TGTGCCAGCAGCTTTTTCTCGGGACAGGGAACGGATGGCTACACCTTC

v_gene: TRBV6-6
d_gene: TRBD1
abundance: few
j_gene: TRBJ1-2
len: 14
CDR3aa: CASSYSPTGDGYTF
CDR3nt: TGTGCCAGCAGTTACTCCCCTACAGGGGATGGCTACACCTTC

v_gene: TRBV5-1
d_gene: TRBD2
abundance: .
j_gene: TRBJ2-7
len: 15
CDR3aa: CASSAGLAGEYEQYF
CDR3nt: TGCGCCAGCAGCGCGGGACTAGCGGGAGAGTACGAGCAGTACTTC

v_gene: TRBV7-8
d_gene: TRBD2
abundance: few
j_gene: TRBJ2-7
len: 16
CDR3aa: CASSVSGRVSNYEQYF
CDR3nt: TGTGCCAGCAGCGTAAGCGGGAGGGTCTCCAACTACGAGCAGTACTTC

v_gene: TRBV6-5
d_gene: TRBD1
abundance: .
j_gene: TRBJ1-2
len: 15
CDR3aa: CASRPAGQGLWGYTF
CDR3nt: TGTGCCAGCAGGCCCGCGGGACAGGGGCTATGGGGCTACACCTTC

v_gene: TRBV2
d_gene: TRBD2
abundance: .
j_gene: TRBJ2-1
len: 15
CDR3aa: CASSELAGGYNEQFF
CDR3nt: TGTGCCAGCAGTGAACTAGCGGGGGGTTACAATGAGCAGTTCTTC

v_gene: TRBV27
d_gene: TRBD2
abundance: .
j_gene: TRBJ2-3
len: 17
CDR3aa: CASSLLFSAGGPHTQYF
CDR3nt: TGTGCCAGCAGTTTACTATTTTCGGCGGGGGGGCCCCATACGCAGTATTTT

v_gene: TRBV7-3
d_gene: .
abundance: .
j_gene: TRBJ1-1
len: 14
CDR3aa: CASSPNREHTEAFF
CDR3nt: TGTGCCAGCAGCCCAAACAGGGAACACACTGAAGCTTTCTTT

v_gene: TRBV29-1
d_gene: .
abundance: .
j_gene: TRBJ1-2
len: 13
CDR3aa: CSVDRPGNYGYTF
CDR3nt: TGCAGCGTTGATCGCCCGGGGAACTATGGCTACACCTTC

v_gene: TRBV19
d_gene: .
abundance: few
j_gene: TRBJ2-1
len: 13
CDR3aa: CASSISWGHEQFF
CDR3nt: TGTGCCAGTAGTATTTCGTGGGGCCATGAGCAGTTCTTC

v_gene: TRBV28
d_gene: .
abundance: .
j_gene: TRBJ2-3
len: 12
CDR3aa: CASRSPTDTQYF
CDR3nt: TGTGCCAGCAGGAGCCCCACAGATACGCAGTATTTT

v_gene: TRBV19
d_gene: .
abundance: few
j_gene: TRBJ2-2
len: 14
CDR3aa: CASKIQGNTGELFF
CDR3nt: TGTGCCAGTAAAATACAGGGGAACACCGGGGAGCTGTTTTTT

v_gene: TRBV5-1
d_gene: .
abundance: few
j_gene: TRBJ2-1
len: 15
CDR3aa: CASSLFGGQDNEQFF
CDR3nt: TGCGCCAGCAGCTTGTTCGGGGGGCAGGACAATGAGCAGTTCTTC

v_gene: TRBV5-1
d_gene: TRBD1
abundance: .
j_gene: TRBJ1-1
len: 14
CDR3aa: CASSNRGPSTEAFF
CDR3nt: TGCGCCAGCAGTAACAGGGGGCCCTCCACTGAAGCTTTCTTT

v_gene: TRBV4-3
d_gene: TRBD2
abundance: .
j_gene: TRBJ2-1
len: 19
CDR3aa: CASSPRQGAASGSYNEQFF
CDR3nt: TGCGCCAGCAGCCCCAGACAGGGTGCTGCTAGCGGGAGTTACAATGAGCAGTTCTTC

v_gene: TRBV27
d_gene: TRBD2
abundance: .
j_gene: TRBJ2-3
len: 17
CDR3aa: CASRGLAVRASTDTQYF
CDR3nt: TGTGCCAGCAGAGGACTAGCGGTGCGAGCTAGCACAGATACGCAGTATTTT

v_gene: TRBV28
d_gene: TRBD1
abundance: .
j_gene: TRBJ1-2
len: 17
CDR3aa: CASSFGPGGNFNYGYTF
CDR3nt: TGTGCCAGCAGTTTCGGACCAGGGGGGAACTTTAACTATGGCTACACCTTC

v_gene: TRBV7-2
d_gene: TRBD1
abundance: few
j_gene: TRBJ1-1
len: 17
CDR3aa: CASSRGLQGVRNTEAFF
CDR3nt: TGTGCCAGCAGTCGTGGTCTCCAGGGGGTGAGGAACACTGAAGCTTTCTTT

v_gene: TRBV5-4
d_gene: TRBD1
abundance: few
j_gene: TRBJ1-1
len: 15
CDR3aa: CASRKSGTVNTEAFF
CDR3nt: TGTGCCAGCCGAAAATCCGGGACAGTGAACACTGAAGCTTTCTTT

v_gene: TRBV27
d_gene: .
abundance: .
j_gene: TRBJ2-7
len: 13
CDR3aa: CASSWGSSYEQYF
CDR3nt: TGTGCCAGCAGTTGGGGCTCGTCCTACGAGCAGTACTTC

v_gene: TRBV11-2
d_gene: .
abundance: few
j_gene: TRBJ2-4
len: 13
CDR3aa: CASSFGIGGIQYF
CDR3nt: TGTGCCAGCAGCTTTGGGATAGGAGGCATTCAGTACTTC

v_gene: TRBV7-3
d_gene: .
abundance: .
j_gene: TRBJ2-3
len: 15
CDR3aa: CASSLGSGVEDTQYF
CDR3nt: TGTGCCAGCAGCTTGGGTAGCGGAGTTGAGGATACGCAGTATTTT

v_gene: TRBV4-3
d_gene: TRBD1
abundance: .
j_gene: TRBJ1-2
len: 17
CDR3aa: CASSQDLMDRVVGGYTF
CDR3nt: TGCGCCAGCAGCCAAGATCTTATGGACAGGGTCGTCGGAGGCTACACCTTC

v_gene: TRBV7-3
d_gene: TRBD1
abundance: .
j_gene: TRBJ1-2
len: 13
CDR3aa: CASSLGQGYGYTF
CDR3nt: TGTGCCAGCAGCCTCGGACAGGGGTATGGCTACACCTTC

v_gene: TRBV10-3
d_gene: TRBD2
abundance: .
j_gene: TRBJ2-7
len: 14
CDR3aa: CAISATSGRNEQYF
CDR3nt: TGTGCCATCAGTGCGACTAGCGGGAGAAACGAGCAGTACTTC

v_gene: TRBV7-3
d_gene: TRBD2
abundance: .
j_gene: TRBJ2-3
len: 15
CDR3aa: CASTWSGGWTDTQYF
CDR3nt: TGTGCCAGCACCTGGAGCGGGGGGTGGACAGATACGCAGTATTTT

v_gene: TRBV2
d_gene: .
abundance: .
j_gene: TRBJ1-5
len: 17
CDR3aa: CASRSSGFYGSNQPQHF
CDR3nt: TGTGCCAGCAGAAGCTCGGGGTTTTATGGAAGCAATCAGCCCCAGCATTTT

v_gene: TRBV7-2
d_gene: .
abundance: .
j_gene: TRBJ1-2
len: 13
CDR3aa: CASSSVTLFGYTF
CDR3nt: TGTGCCAGCAGCTCGGTGACTCTGTTTGGCTACACCTTC

v_gene: TRBV4-1
d_gene: TRBD1
abundance: .
j_gene: TRBJ2-3
len: 17
CDR3aa: CASSQSPSDRGTDTQYF
CDR3nt: TGCGCCAGCAGCCAATCCCCATCGGACAGGGGCACAGATACGCAGTATTTT

v_gene: TRBV7-7
d_gene: .
abundance: .
j_gene: TRBJ2-5
len: 14
CDR3aa: CASPPFRTQETQYF
CDR3nt: TGTGCTAGCCCCCCCTTCAGGACACAAGAGACCCAGTACTTC

v_gene: TRBV28
d_gene: TRBD1
abundance: few
j_gene: TRBJ1-6
len: 15
CDR3aa: CASSSDRAYNSPLHF
CDR3nt: TGTGCCAGCAGTTCGGACAGGGCCTATAATTCACCCCTCCACTTT

v_gene: TRBV7-8
d_gene: TRBD1
abundance: .
j_gene: TRBJ1-5
len: 15
CDR3aa: CASTMIPGGNQPQHF
CDR3nt: TGTGCCAGCACCATGATACCAGGGGGGAATCAGCCCCAGCATTTT

v_gene: TRBV6-6
d_gene: .
abundance: few
j_gene: TRBJ2-5
len: 12
CDR3aa: CASSYPLETQYF
CDR3nt: TGTGCCAGCAGTTACCCTTTAGAGACCCAGTACTTC

v_gene: TRBV7-9
d_gene: TRBD1
abundance: few
j_gene: TRBJ2-7
len: 16
CDR3aa: CASSLTGQGSAYEQYF
CDR3nt: TGTGCCAGCAGCTTGACTGGACAGGGGTCAGCCTACGAGCAGTACTTC

v_gene: TRBV27
d_gene: .
abundance: few
j_gene: TRBJ1-1
len: 13
CDR3aa: CASSYGRGTEAFF
CDR3nt: TGTGCCAGCAGTTATGGACGGGGCACTGAAGCTTTCTTT

v_gene: TRBV5-4
d_gene: .
abundance: few
j_gene: TRBJ1-5
len: 16
CDR3aa: CASSLDGHNSNQPQHF
CDR3nt: TGTGCCAGCAGCTTGGATGGACACAATAGCAATCAGCCCCAGCATTTT

v_gene: TRBV11-3
d_gene: .
abundance: .
j_gene: TRBJ1-1
len: 13
CDR3aa: CASSSGLNTEAFF
CDR3nt: TGTGCCAGCAGTTCGGGACTTAACACTGAAGCTTTCTTT

v_gene: TRBV19
d_gene: .
abundance: .
j_gene: TRBJ2-1
len: 12
CDR3aa: CASSMRAGPQFF
CDR3nt: TGTGCCAGTAGTATGCGAGCGGGCCCCCAGTTCTTC

v_gene: TRBV28
d_gene: .
abundance: .
j_gene: TRBJ2-7
len: 15
CDR3aa: CASSYRVASSYEQYF
CDR3nt: TGTGCCAGCAGTTACCGGGTTGCTAGCTCCTACGAGCAGTACTTC

v_gene: TRBV7-8
d_gene: .
abundance: .
j_gene: TRBJ2-3
len: 15
CDR3aa: CASSHRGTGADTQYF
CDR3nt: TGTGCCAGCAGCCACCGGGGCACGGGGGCAGATACGCAGTATTTT

v_gene: TRBV28
d_gene: TRBD1
abundance: .
j_gene: TRBJ2-7
len: 15
CDR3aa: CASSSPGQGEGEQYF
CDR3nt: TGTGCCAGCAGTTCGCCCGGACAGGGAGAGGGCGAGCAGTACTTC

v_gene: TRBV28
d_gene: TRBD1
abundance: .
j_gene: TRBJ2-7
len: 11
CDR3aa: CALGGAYEQYF
CDR3nt: TGTGCCCTAGGGGGCGCGTACGAGCAGTACTTC

v_gene: TRBV5-4
d_gene: TRBD1
abundance: .
j_gene: TRBJ2-2
len: 14
CDR3aa: CASNQRQGTGELFF
CDR3nt: TGTGCCAGCAACCAGAGACAGGGCACCGGGGAGCTGTTTTTT

v_gene: TRBV7-9
d_gene: TRBD2
abundance: .
j_gene: TRBJ2-2
len: 18
CDR3aa: CASSPRASGIMNTGELFF
CDR3nt: TGTGCCAGCAGCCCAAGGGCTAGCGGGATTATGAACACCGGGGAGCTGTTTTTT

v_gene: TRBV10-3
d_gene: .
abundance: .
j_gene: TRBJ1-3
len: 13
CDR3aa: CAGGGVPGNTIYF
CDR3nt: TGTGCCGGGGGGGGCGTACCTGGAAACACCATATATTTT

v_gene: TRBV2
d_gene: .
abundance: few
j_gene: TRBJ1-3
len: 13
CDR3aa: CASSESVGNTIYF
CDR3nt: TGTGCCAGCAGTGAATCAGTTGGAAACACCATATATTTT

v_gene: TRBV11-2
d_gene: .
abundance: .
j_gene: TRBJ2-3
len: 16
CDR3aa: CASSPGTLAGTDTQYF
CDR3nt: TGTGCCAGCAGCCCAGGGACACTCGCAGGCACAGATACGCAGTATTTT

v_gene: TRBV7-9
d_gene: .
abundance: once
j_gene: TRBJ2-7
len: 16
CDR3aa: CASSDPYGSGSYEQYF
CDR3nt: TGTGCCAGCAGCGACCCCTACGGGAGTGGCTCCTACGAGCAGTACTTC

v_gene: TRBV7-2
d_gene: .
abundance: few
j_gene: TRBJ2-2
len: 15
CDR3aa: CASSGRDSNTGELFF
CDR3nt: TGTGCCAGCAGCGGGCGGGACTCGAACACCGGGGAGCTGTTTTTT